The 19 T cell receptor beta chains below all came from one sample that was sequenced in a study of beta chain features in type 1 diabetes. Of the isolated RNA, all was reverse transcribed, and so the sequenced material was expressed TCRB transcripts. The method was immunoSEQ multiplex PCR; TCRdb's version includes in-frame clones alone and lacks a portion of them. Of around 250,000 clones in the sample, about 30% were seen once. Sequenced material: central memory CD4+ T cells from blood. Source of these receptors: a man aged 25-45 years in good health.

There are a few counts of this clone. The rearrangement joins TRBV7-9 to TRBJ2-3; weak D call: TRBD1 (6 bases). V dropped 3 bases and J dropped 2 bases, with 6 bases sitting between them. This CDR3 comprises 13 residues. In germline, CDR1 is SEHNR, CDR2 FQNEAQ (reference sequence). For the CDR3, the DNA is TGTGCCAGCAGCTTGGGGGCCACAGATACGCAGTATTTT. It specifies CASSLGATDTQYF.

The chain is built from TRBV6-6 and TRBJ2-6, with 7 positions matching TRBD2. Germline loops: CDR1 MNHNY, CDR2 SVGAGI (reference sequence). Trimming removed 4 bases from V and 0 bases from J; junction bases left unmatched: 3. The CDR3 has 16 residues. The CDR3 region has the DNA TGTGCCAGCAGTTCGGGGACTACCTCTGGGGCCAACGTCCTGACTTTC. Protein sequence: CASSSGTTSGANVLTF.

This clone occurred many times. V and J are TRBV28 and TRBJ2-7; no clear D gene. The CDR3 loop spans 14 amino acids. V lost 7 bases and J 3 bases, leaving 16 bases between the germline ends. The germline V gene encodes CDR1 MDHEN and CDR2 SYDVKM. This chain's CDR3 is CASTPGNSLYEQYF. CDR3 bases: TGTGCCAGCACCCCTGGGAACAGTCTCTACGAGCAGTACTTC.

The chain joins TRBV19 to TRBJ2-3; tentatively, D is TRBD2 (6 bases). The CDR3 runs to 15 residues. Germline-derived CDR1 and CDR2 are LNHDA and SQIVND (reference sequence). V lost 9 bases and J 2 bases, leaving 18 bases between the germline ends. The CDR3: CASRPPGDPTDTQYF. The CDR3 DNA reads as TGTGCCAGCCGACCTCCGGGGGATCCCACAGATACGCAGTATTTT.

The chain is built from TRBV5-4 and TRBJ1-6; D gene unclear. Per germline, CDR1 SGHNT and CDR2 YYREEE (reference sequence). This CDR3 has 11 amino acids. Trimming cost V 6 bases and J 17 bases, with 15 bases left between them. The CDR3 spells CASKQGRLVHF. CDR3 coding DNA: TGTGCCAGCAAACAAGGACGCCTGGTCCACTTT.

A note on this clone: The sample holds other DNA sequences that translate to the same CDR3. The gene calls are TRBV20-1 and TRBJ2-7, with a possible D match to TRBD2 (6 bases). The V gene lost 6 bases and the J gene lost 4 bases, with 10 bases spanning the gap. CDR3 length equals 11 residues. Germline loops: CDR1 DFQATT, CDR2 SNEGSKA (reference sequence). CDR3 sequence reads: CSASSEYEQYF. CDR3 nucleotides: TGCAGTGCCTCTAGCGAATACGAGCAGTACTTC.

The gene calls are TRBV5-6 and TRBJ2-1; 8 bases line up with TRBD2. Germline trimming cut 0 bases from V and 9 bases from J; bases unmatched to any gene: 8. Per germline, CDR1 SGHDT and CDR2 YYEEEE. The CDR3 covers 15 residues. The CDR3 sequence: CASSLDTAGVSEQFF. CDR3 bases: TGTGCCAGCAGCTTGGATACAGCGGGAGTATCTGAGCAGTTCTTC.

This clone was detected ten times or more. The chain links TRBV5-1 to TRBJ2-5; 9 bases are shared with TRBD2. Looked up from germline, CDR1 is SGHRS and CDR2 is YFSETQ. V lost 4 bases, J lost 5 bases, and 6 bases stayed unmatched. The CDR3 length is 14 residues. CDR3 sequence (DNA): TGCGCCAGCAGCCAAAGCGGGGGGCAGGAGACCCAGTACTTC. Translated, it gives CASSQSGGQETQYF.

This clone was counted only a few times. The rearrangement uses TRBV30 and TRBJ2-2; D remains ambiguous. This CDR3 comprises 13 residues. The V gene lost 4 bases and the J gene lost 4 bases, with 10 bases spanning the gap. CDR1 is GTSNPN, CDR2 SVGIG, per germline (reference sequence). This CDR3 is CAWKPLGTGELFF. CDR3 nucleotides: TGTGCCTGGAAACCCCTGGGCACCGGGGAGCTGTTTTTT.

This clone was observed a single time. The rearrangement links TRBV30 to TRBJ2-3, with 12 bases matching TRBD2. With 2 bases clipped from V and 8 bases from J, the junction kept 8 bases outside the gene matches. The CDR3 has 15 residues. Germline lookup yields CDR1 GTSNPN and CDR2 SVGIG (reference sequence). CDR3 nucleotides: TGTGCCTGGAGTACCAGGACTAGCGGGGTTGGTACGCAGTATTTT. The encoded protein is CAWSTRTSGVGTQYF.

There are a few counts of this clone. This chain uses TRBV30 with TRBJ2-2; D is ambiguous. The ends were cut back, 3 bases at V and 7 bases at J, with 12 bases in the middle. The CDR3 is made up of 13 amino acids. Looked up from germline, CDR1 is GTSNPN and CDR2 is SVGIG (reference sequence). CDR3 DNA sequence: TGTGCCTGGAGAATCGTACCTTACGGGGAGCTGTTTTTT. Protein product: CAWRIVPYGELFF.

With regard to this clone: One end of the junction fails to match germline, which may point to a read error. This sequence joins TRBV6-6 and TRBJ2-5; 9 nucleotides agree with TRBD1. Germline V CDR1 and CDR2: MNHNY, SVGAGI (reference sequence). This CDR3 comprises 13 residues. The CDR3 reads CATSTGGEETQYF. The DNA for the CDR3 is TGTGCCACCAGTACAGGGGGCGAGGAGACCCAGTACTTC.

This clone has more than one count but fewer than ten. The V and J genes are TRBV19 and TRBJ2-3, with D hard to call. Looked up from germline, CDR1 is LNHDA and CDR2 is SQIVND (reference sequence). Trimming pared 3 bases from V and 6 bases from J, leaving 4 bases between. The CDR3 runs 11 residues. In DNA, the CDR3 is TGTGCCAGTAGTATCGCGGATACGCAGTATTTT. Protein sequence: CASSIADTQYF.

The J gene is TRBJ1-1, the V gene TRBV29-1; D gene unclear. Trimming pared 2 bases from V and 1 base from J, leaving 14 bases between. The CDR3 consists of 15 residues. Germline V gives CDR1 SQVTM, CDR2 ANQGSEA. The CDR3 spells CSVEPSGFTNTEAFF. In DNA, the CDR3 is TGCAGCGTTGAACCCTCCGGGTTCACGAACACTGAAGCTTTCTTT. Variable domain in full (rest from reference TRBV29-1 and TRBJ1-1): SAVISQKPSRDICQRGTSLTIQCQVDSQVTMMFWYRQQPGQSLTLIATANQGSEATYESGFVIDKFPISRPNLTFSTLTVSNMSPEDSSIYLCSVEPSGFTNTEAFFGQGTRLTVV.

This clone was counted between two and nine times. This chain uses TRBV7-2 with TRBJ2-3; no reliable D call. The CDR3 is 12 amino acids. The V gene's germline CDR1 is SGHTA and CDR2 FQGNSA. With 5 bases removed from V and 5 bases from J, the gap between germline ends came to 8 bases. The CDR3 protein is CASSLQEDTQYF. For the CDR3, the DNA is TGTGCCAGCAGCCTTCAGGAAGATACGCAGTATTTT.

This sequence joins TRBV18 and TRBJ2-5; D is unresolved. V was pared by 2 bases and J by 5 bases, with 18 bases between. Germline V gene data show CDR1 as KGHSH and CDR2 as LQKENI. This CDR3 spans 16 amino acids. The CDR3 region has the DNA TGTGCCAGCTCACCAGCGCGGTCGCCCCATGGTGAGACCCAGTACTTC. Encoded protein: CASSPARSPHGETQYF. The variable domain in full, completed from reference TRBV18 and TRBJ2-5, reads NAGVMQNPRHLVRRRGQEARLRCSPMKGHSHVYWYRQLPEEGLKFMVYLQKENIIDESGMPKERFSAEFPKEGPSILRIQQVVRGDSAAYFCASSPARSPHGETQYFGPGTRLLVL.

The table lists this clone with a few counts. The chain has TRBV7-2 and TRBJ2-3; possible D gene TRBD2, 5 bases. This CDR3 region has 14 residues. Looked up from germline, CDR1 is SGHTA and CDR2 is FQGNSA. The germline V and J ends were trimmed by 5 bases and 10 bases, with 19 bases remaining between them. The CDR3 loop reads CASSPRVDWSSQYF. The CDR3 nucleotides read TGTGCCAGCAGCCCTAGAGTGGACTGGTCTTCGCAGTATTTT.

The J gene is TRBJ1-1, the V gene TRBV29-1; no reliable D call. The ends were cut back, 5 bases at V and 0 bases at J, with 7 bases in the middle. This CDR3 contains 12 residues. Germline V CDR1 and CDR2: SQVTM, ANQGSEA. CDR3 sequence: CSVSQLNTEAFF. Here the CDR3 DNA reads TGCAGCGTTTCGCAGTTGAACACTGAAGCTTTCTTT.

This clone was seen more than once but under ten times. This sequence joins TRBV30 and TRBJ2-3; no clear D. V shed 0 bases and J shed 0 bases, with 13 bases lying between them. CDR1 and CDR2 from the germline V gene are GTSNPN and SVGIG (reference sequence). The CDR3 has 16 amino acids. The CDR3 region has the DNA TGTGCCTGGAGTGTAATAAGGGCCACTAGCACAGATACGCAGTATTTT. This encodes CAWSVIRATSTDTQYF.